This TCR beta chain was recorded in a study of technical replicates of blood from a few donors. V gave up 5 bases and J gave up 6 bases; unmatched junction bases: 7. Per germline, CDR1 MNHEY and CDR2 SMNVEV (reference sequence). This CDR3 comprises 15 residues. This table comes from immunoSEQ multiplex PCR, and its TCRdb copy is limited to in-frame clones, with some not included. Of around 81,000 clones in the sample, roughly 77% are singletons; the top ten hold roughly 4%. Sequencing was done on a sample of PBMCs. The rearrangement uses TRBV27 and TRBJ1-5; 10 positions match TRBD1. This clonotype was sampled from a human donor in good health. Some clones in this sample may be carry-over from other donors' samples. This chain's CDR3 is CASSPRTGGGQPQHF. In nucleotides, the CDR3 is TGTGCCAGCAGTCCGAGGACAGGGGGAGGTCAGCCCCAGCATTTT.